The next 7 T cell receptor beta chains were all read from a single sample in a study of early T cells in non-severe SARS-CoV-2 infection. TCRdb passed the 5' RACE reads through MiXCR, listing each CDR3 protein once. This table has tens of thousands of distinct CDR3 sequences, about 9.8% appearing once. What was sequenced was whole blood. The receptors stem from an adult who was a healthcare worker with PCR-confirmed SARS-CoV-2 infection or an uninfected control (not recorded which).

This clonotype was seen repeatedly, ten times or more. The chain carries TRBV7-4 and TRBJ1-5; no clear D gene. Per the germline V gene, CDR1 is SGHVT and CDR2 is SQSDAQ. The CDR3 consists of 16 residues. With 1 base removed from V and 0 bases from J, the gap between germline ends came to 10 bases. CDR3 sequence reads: CASSLVGGYSNQPQHF. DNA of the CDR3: TGTGCCAGCAGCTTAGTAGGCGGCTATAGCAATCAGCCCCAGCATTTT.

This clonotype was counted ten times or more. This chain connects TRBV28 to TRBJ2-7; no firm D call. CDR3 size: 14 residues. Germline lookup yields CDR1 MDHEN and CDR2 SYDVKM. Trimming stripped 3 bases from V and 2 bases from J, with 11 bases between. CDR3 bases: TGTGCCAGCAGTTTCCCCCCCGGCACCTACGAGCAGTACTTC. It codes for CASSFPPGTYEQYF.

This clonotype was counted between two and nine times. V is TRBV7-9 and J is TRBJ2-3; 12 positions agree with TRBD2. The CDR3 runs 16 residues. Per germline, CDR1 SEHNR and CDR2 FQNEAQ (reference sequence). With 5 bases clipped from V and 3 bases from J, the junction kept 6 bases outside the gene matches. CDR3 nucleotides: TGTGCCAGCAGCGCCACTAGCGGGAGGAGGACAGATACGCAGTATTTT. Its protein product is CASSATSGRRTDTQYF.

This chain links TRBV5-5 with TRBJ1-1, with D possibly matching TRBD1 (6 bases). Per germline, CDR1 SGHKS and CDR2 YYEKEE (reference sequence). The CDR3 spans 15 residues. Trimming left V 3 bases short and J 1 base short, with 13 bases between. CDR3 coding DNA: TGTGCCAGCAGCTCTAGGACAGAAGGGAACACTGAAGCTTTCTTT. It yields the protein CASSSRTEGNTEAFF.

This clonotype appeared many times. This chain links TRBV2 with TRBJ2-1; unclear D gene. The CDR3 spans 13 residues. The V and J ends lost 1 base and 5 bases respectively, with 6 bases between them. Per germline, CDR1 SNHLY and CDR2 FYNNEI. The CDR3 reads CASSEGLDNEQFF. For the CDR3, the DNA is TGTGCCAGCAGTGAAGGGTTGGACAATGAGCAGTTCTTC.

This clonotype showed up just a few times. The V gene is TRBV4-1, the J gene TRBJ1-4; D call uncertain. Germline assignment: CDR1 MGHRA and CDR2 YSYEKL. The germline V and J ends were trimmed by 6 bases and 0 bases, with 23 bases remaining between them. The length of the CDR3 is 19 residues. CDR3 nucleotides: TGCGCCAGCAGTCACCGGCGTATGGACCTCGCGGCAACTAATGAAAAACTGTTTTTT. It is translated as CASSHRRMDLAATNEKLFF.

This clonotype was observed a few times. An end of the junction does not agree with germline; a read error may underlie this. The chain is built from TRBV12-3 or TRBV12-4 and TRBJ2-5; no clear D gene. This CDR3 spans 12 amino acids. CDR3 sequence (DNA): TGTGCCAGCAGCCGGAACCGGTTCCCCCCGTCCTTC. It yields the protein CASSRNRFPPSF.